This TCR beta chain came from a study of cytomegalovirus exposure and HLA in healthy donors. For the study at large: The platform used for the 120 or so validation repertoires matched that of the roughly 630 first-cohort repertoires, a later analysis reported.

The CDR3 contains 16 residues. V was clipped by 3 bases and J by 1 base; unmatched bases: 5. Germline CDR1 and CDR2: MGHRA and YSYEKL. Overall study results and limits: The listing of fewer than 200 TCR beta chains classed them as cytomegalovirus-associated. That first-cohort TCR clusters tended to co-occur in the approximately 110 validation repertoires was found in a later analysis. Among TCR sequences, most were rare, though some public TCRs appeared in many donors.

This clone has only one observation. Antigen unknown. Clones were sequenced by immunoSEQ multiplex PCR, and TCRdb holds only the in-frame ones, with some missing. The profile shows about 140,000 clones, around 88% of them singletons. Sequenced: PBMCs. This rearrangement joins TRBV4-1 to TRBJ1-5; TRBD1 agrees at 8 bases. The receptor was isolated from a woman between 18 and 29 years old in good health and CMV-seropositive. CDR3 nucleotides: TGCGCCAGCAGCCAGCCGAACAGGGGGAGCAATCAGCCCCAGCATTTT. Residues: CASSQPNRGSNQPQHF.